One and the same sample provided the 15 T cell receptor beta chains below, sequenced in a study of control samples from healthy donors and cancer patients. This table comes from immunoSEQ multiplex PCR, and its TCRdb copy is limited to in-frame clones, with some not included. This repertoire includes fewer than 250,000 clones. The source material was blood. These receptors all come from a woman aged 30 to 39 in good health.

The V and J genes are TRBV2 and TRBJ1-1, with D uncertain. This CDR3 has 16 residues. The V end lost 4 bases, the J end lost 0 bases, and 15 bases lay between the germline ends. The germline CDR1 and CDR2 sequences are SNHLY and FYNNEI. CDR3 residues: CASSGSLGMMNTEAFF. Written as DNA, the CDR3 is TGTGCCAGCAGTGGATCTCTAGGAATGATGAACACTGAAGCTTTCTTT.

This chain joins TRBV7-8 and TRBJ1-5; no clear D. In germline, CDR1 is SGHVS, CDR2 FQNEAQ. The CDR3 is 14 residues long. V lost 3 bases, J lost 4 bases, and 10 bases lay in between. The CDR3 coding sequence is TGTGCCAGCAGCTTGAGGCAGCCGAATCAGCCCCAGCATTTT. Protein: CASSLRQPNQPQHF.

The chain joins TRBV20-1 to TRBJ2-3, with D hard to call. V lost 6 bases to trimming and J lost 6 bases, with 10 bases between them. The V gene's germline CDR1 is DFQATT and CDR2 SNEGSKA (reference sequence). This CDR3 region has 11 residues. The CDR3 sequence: CSAQRLDTQYF. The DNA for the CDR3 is TGCAGTGCCCAAAGGCTTGATACGCAGTATTTT.

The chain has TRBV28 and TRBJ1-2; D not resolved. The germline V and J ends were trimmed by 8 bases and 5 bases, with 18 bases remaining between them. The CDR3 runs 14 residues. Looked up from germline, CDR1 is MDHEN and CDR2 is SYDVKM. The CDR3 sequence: CASGLGDQPYGYTF. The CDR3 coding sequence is TGTGCCAGCGGGCTGGGAGATCAACCTTATGGCTACACCTTC.

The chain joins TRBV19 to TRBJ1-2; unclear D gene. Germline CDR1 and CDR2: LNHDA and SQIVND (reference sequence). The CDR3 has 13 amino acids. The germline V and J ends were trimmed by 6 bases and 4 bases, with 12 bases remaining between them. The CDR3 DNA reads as TGTGCCAGTAGCCTGGGTCGGACCTATGGCTACACCTTC. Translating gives CASSLGRTYGYTF.

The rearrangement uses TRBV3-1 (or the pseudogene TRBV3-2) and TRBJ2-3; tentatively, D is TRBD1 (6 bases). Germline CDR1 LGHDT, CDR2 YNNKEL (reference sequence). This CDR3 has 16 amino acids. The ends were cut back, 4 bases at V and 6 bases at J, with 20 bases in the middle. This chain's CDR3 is CASSRRSARGWDTQYF. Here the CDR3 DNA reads TGTGCCAGCAGCCGCAGGTCGGCCAGGGGATGGGATACGCAGTATTTT.

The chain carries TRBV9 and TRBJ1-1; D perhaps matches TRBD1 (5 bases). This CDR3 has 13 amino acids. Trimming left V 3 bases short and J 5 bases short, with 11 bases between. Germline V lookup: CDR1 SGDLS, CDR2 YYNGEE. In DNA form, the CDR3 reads TGTGCCAGCAGCGAGGGGTCGGGGACTGAAGCTTTCTTT. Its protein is CASSEGSGTEAFF.

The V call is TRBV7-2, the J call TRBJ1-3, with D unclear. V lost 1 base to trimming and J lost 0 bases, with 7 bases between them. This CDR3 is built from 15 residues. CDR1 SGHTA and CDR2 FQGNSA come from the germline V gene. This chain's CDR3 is CASSLVSNSGNTIYF. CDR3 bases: TGTGCCAGCAGCTTAGTCTCTAACTCTGGAAACACCATATATTTT.

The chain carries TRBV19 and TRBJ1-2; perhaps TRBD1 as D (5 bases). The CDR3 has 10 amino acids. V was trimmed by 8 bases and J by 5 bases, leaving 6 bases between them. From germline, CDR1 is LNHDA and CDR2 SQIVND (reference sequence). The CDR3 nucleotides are TGTGCCAGTGAGGGGTATGGCTACACCTTC. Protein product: CASEGYGYTF.

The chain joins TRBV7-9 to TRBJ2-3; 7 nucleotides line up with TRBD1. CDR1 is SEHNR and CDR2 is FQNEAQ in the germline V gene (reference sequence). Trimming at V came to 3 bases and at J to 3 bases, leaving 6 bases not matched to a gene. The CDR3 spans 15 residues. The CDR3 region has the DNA TGTGCCAGCAGCTTCCTACAGGGGATGACAGATACGCAGTATTTT. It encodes CASSFLQGMTDTQYF.

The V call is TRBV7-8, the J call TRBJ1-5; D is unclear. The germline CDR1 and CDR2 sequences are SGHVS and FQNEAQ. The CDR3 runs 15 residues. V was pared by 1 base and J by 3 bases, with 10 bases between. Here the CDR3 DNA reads TGTGCCAGCAGCTTAGGACTGTACCTCAATCAGCCCCAGCATTTT. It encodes CASSLGLYLNQPQHF.

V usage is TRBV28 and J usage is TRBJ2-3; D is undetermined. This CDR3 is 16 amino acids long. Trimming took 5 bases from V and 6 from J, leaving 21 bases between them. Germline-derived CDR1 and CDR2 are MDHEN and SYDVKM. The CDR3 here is CASSGLQQPSWDTQYF. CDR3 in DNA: TGTGCCAGCAGTGGCCTACAGCAACCGTCATGGGATACGCAGTATTTT.

CDR3 amino acids: CAISEEAGAYNEQFF. The CDR3 bases are TGTGCCATCAGTGAGGAAGCGGGGGCCTACAATGAGCAGTTCTTC. The gene calls are TRBV10-3 and TRBJ2-1; 8 bases map to TRBD2. The CDR3 loop spans 15 amino acids. In germline, CDR1 is ENHRY, CDR2 SYGVKD. The junction had 2 bases not matched to a gene; V was cut back by 2 bases and J by 2 bases.

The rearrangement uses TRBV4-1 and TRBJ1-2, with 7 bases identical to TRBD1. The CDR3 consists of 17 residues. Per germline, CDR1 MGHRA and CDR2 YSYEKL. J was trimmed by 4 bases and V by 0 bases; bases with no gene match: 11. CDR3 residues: CASSQDPRPGDSYGYTF. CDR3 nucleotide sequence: TGCGCCAGCAGCCAAGATCCACGTCCGGGGGACAGCTATGGCTACACCTTC.

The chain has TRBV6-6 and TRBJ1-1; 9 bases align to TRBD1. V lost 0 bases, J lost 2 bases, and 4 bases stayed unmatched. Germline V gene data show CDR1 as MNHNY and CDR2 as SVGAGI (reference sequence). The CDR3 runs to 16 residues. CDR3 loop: CASSYSPGQGNTEAFF. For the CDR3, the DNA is TGTGCCAGCAGTTACTCACCGGGACAGGGAAACACTGAAGCTTTCTTT.